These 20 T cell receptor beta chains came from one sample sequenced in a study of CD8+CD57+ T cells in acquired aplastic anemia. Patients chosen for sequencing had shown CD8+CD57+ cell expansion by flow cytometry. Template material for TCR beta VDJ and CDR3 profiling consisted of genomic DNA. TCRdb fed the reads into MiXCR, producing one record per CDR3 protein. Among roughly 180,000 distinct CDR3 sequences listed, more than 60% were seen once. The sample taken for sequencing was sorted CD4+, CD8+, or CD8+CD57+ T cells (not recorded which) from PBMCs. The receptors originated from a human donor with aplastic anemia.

DNA of the CDR3: TGTGCCAGCAGTCAGGGGATGTATAATTCACCCCTCCACTTT. It translates to CASSQGMYNSPLHF. The gene calls are TRBV2 and TRBJ1-6, with a possible D match to TRBD1 (6 bases). Trimming removed 5 bases at V and 4 bases at J, with 9 bases between. The CDR3 totals 14 residues. From germline, CDR1 is SNHLY and CDR2 FYNNEI.

The CDR3 reads CASSGSDGFTNYGYTF. The CDR3 coding sequence is TGCGCCAGCAGCGGCTCGGACGGATTTACTAACTATGGCTACACCTTC. The chain recombines TRBV10-2 with TRBJ1-2; D gene unclear. CDR3 length: 16 amino acids. Per germline, CDR1 WSHSY and CDR2 SAAADI. Trimming took off 6 bases at V and 0 bases at J, with 17 bases between the two ends.

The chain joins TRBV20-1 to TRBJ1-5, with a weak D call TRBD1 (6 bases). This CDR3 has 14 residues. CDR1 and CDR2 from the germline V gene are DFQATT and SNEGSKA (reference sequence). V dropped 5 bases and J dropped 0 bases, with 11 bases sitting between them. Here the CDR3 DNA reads TGCAGTGCTGTGACAGGATATAGCAATCAGCCCCAGCATTTT. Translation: CSAVTGYSNQPQHF.

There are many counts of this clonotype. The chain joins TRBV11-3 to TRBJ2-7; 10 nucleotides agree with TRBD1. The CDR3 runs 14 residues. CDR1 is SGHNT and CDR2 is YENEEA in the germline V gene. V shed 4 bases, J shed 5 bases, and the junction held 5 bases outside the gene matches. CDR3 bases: TGTGCCAGCAGCTCGGGACAGGGGAGGAACGAGCAGTACTTC. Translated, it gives CASSSGQGRNEQYF.

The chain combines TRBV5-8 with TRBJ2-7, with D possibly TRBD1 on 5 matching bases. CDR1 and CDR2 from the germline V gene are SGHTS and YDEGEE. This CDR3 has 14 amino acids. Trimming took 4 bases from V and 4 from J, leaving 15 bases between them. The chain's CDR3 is CASSQGARVYEQYF. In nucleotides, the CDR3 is TGTGCCAGCAGCCAAGGGGCCAGGGTTTACGAGCAGTACTTC.

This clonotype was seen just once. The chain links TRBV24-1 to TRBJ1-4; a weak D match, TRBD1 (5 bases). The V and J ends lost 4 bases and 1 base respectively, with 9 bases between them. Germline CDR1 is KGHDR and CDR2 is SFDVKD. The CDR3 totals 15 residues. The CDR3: CATSDPGGTNEKLFF. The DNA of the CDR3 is TGTGCCACCAGTGACCCGGGGGGAACTAATGAAAAACTGTTTTTT.

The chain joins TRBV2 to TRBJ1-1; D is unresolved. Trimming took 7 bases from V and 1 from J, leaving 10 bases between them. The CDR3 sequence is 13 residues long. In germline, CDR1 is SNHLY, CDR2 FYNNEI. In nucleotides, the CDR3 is TGTGCCAGCAATGGGGAAAGGAACACTGAAGCTTTCTTT. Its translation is CASNGERNTEAFF.

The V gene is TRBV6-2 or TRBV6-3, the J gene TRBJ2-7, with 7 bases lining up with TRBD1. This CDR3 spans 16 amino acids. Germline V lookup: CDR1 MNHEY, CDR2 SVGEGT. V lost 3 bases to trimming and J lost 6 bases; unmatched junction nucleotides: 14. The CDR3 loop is CASSYHPYRPGGEQYF. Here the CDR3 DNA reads TGTGCCAGCAGTTATCACCCCTACCGCCCAGGGGGCGAGCAGTACTTC.

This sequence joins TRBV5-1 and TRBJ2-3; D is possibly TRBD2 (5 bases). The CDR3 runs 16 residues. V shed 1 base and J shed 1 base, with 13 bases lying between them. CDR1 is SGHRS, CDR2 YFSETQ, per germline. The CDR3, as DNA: TGCGCCAGCAGCTTGCGTCTTGGGCGGGGCACAGATACGCAGTATTTT. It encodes CASSLRLGRGTDTQYF.

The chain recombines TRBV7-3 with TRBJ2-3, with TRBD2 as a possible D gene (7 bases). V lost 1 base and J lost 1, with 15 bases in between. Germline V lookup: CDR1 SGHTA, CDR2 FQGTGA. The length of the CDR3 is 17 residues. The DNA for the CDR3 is TGTGCCAGCAGCTTAAGTAGGGGGGGCGAGGGCACAGATACGCAGTATTTT. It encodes CASSLSRGGEGTDTQYF.

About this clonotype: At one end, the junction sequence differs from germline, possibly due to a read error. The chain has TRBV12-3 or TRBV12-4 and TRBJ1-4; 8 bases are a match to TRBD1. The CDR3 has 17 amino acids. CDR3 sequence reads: CASGFGTGLATNEKLFF. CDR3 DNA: TGTGCCAGCGGTTTCGGGACAGGCCTTGCAACTAATGAAAAACTGTTTTTT.

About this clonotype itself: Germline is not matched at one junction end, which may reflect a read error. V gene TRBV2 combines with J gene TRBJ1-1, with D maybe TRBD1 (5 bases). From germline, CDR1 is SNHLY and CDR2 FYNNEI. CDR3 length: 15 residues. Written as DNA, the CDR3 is TGTGCCAGCAGCCGATATGCAGGGAAGGACACTGGAGCTTTCTTT. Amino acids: CASSRYAGKDTGAFF. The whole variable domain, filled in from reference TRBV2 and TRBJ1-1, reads EPEVTQTPSHQVTQMGQEVILRCVPISNHLYFYWYRQILGQKVEFLVSFYNNEISEKSEIFDDQFSVERPDGSNFTLKIRSTKLEDSAMYFCASSRYAGKDTGAFFGQGTRLTVV.

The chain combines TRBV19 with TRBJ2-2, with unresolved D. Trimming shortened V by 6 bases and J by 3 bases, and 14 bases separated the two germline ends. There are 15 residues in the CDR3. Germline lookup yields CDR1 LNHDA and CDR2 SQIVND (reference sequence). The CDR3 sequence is CASSHGQVDTGELFF. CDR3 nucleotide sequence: TGTGCCAGTAGCCATGGCCAGGTCGACACCGGGGAGCTGTTTTTT.

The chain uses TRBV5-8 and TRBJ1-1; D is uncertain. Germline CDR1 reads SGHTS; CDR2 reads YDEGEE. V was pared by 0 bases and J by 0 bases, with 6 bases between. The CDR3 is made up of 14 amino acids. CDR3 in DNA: TGTGCCAGCAGCTTGGGGGCGGTGAACACTGAAGCTTTCTTT. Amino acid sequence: CASSLGAVNTEAFF. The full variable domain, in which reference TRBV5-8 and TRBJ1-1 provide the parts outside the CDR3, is EAGVTQSPTHLIKTRGQQATLRCSPISGHTSVYWYQQALGLGLQFLLWYDEGEERNRGNFPPRFSGRQFPNYSSELNVNALELEDSALYLCASSLGAVNTEAFFGQGTRLTVV.

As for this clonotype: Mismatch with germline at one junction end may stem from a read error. The CDR3 nucleotides read TGTGCTAGCAGCCCTCTCCGGGACTATCCTTACGAGCAGTACTTC. Protein sequence: CASSPLRDYPYEQYF. The gene calls are TRBV7-7 and TRBJ2-7, with 7 bases fitting TRBD2. This CDR3 is built from 15 residues. The germline CDR1 and CDR2 sequences are SSHAT and FNYEAQ (reference sequence).

For the CDR3, the DNA is TGTGCCAGCAGCTTAACGGGACCCAGGGAGCAGTACTTC. Its protein is CASSLTGPREQYF. The chain employs TRBV7-6 and TRBJ2-7; the D gene could be TRBD1 or TRBD2 (5 bases each). Trimming took 2 bases from V and 7 from J, leaving 12 bases between them. CDR3 size: 13 residues. The germline CDR1 and CDR2 sequences are SGHVS and FNYEAQ.

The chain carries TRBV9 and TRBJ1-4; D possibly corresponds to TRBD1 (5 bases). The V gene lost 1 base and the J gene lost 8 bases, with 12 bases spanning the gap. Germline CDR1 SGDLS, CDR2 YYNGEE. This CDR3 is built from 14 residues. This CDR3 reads CASSVNQGWEKLFF. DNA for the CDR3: TGTGCCAGCAGCGTAAATCAGGGTTGGGAAAAACTGTTTTTT.

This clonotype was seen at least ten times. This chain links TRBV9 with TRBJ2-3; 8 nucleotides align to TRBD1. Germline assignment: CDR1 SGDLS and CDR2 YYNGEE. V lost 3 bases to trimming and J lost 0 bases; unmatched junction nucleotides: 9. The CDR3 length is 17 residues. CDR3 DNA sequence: TGTGCCAGCAGCGCGGACAGGGCCTACTCTAGCACAGATACGCAGTATTTT. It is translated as CASSADRAYSSTDTQYF.

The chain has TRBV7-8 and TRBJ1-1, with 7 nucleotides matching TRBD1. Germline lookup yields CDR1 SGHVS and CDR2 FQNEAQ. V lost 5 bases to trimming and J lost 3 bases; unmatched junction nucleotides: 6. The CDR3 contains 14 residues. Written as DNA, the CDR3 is TGTGCCAGCAGCCAACAGGGGTCGGACACTGAAGCTTTCTTT. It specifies CASSQQGSDTEAFF.

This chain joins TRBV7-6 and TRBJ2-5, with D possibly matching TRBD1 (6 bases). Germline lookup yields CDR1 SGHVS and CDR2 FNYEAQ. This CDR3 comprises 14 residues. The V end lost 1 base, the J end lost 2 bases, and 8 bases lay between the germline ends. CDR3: CASSLGDIQETQYF. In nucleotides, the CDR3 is TGTGCCAGCAGCTTAGGGGACATACAAGAGACCCAGTACTTC.